The 23 T cell receptor beta chains presented below share a single source sample, sequenced in a study of Ad26.COV2.S vaccination and SARS-CoV-2 variants (dated by TCRdb to the early 2020s). The label giving this sample's treatment or condition can be read as: about 20 received Ad26.COV2.S at low or high dose, single or two shots; about 5 received placebo; per-sample allocation not given. Repertoires of vaccine and placebo recipients were sequenced from samples collected on day 63 after the first injection. Libraries were constructed by the immunoSEQ multiplex PCR assay. TCRdb re-hosts the immuneACCESS table, in-frame sequences only. Its copies lack some clones; in the studies checked, an unresolved V gene accounts for under half of them, and the cause for the rest is not known. The sample profile shows 200,000 to 300,000 clones; approximately 88% of them were found once. 9.5% to 12% of the sample is in the top ten clones.

The sequencing used peripheral blood, collected in a trial of Ad26.COV2.S vaccine versus placebo. These receptors were taken from a person aged 18-60 years who received the Ad26.COV2.S COVID-19 vaccine or a placebo.

The V call is TRBV13, the J call TRBJ2-7, with D perhaps being TRBD1 or TRBD2 (5 bases each). This CDR3 has 16 residues. The V end lost 5 bases, the J end lost 0 bases, and 17 bases lay between the germline ends. CDR1 is PRHDT and CDR2 is FYEKMQ in the germline V gene (reference sequence). The chain's CDR3 is CASSPRMSGGSYEQYF. The CDR3 bases are TGTGCCAGCAGCCCTCGGATGAGTGGGGGCTCCTACGAGCAGTACTTC. The full variable domain, with the rest looked up from reference TRBV13 and TRBJ2-7, is AAGVIQSPRHLIKEKRETATLKCYPIPRHDTVYWYQQGPGQDPQFLISFYEKMQSDKGSIPDRFSAQQFSDYHSELNMSSLELGDSALYFCASSPRMSGGSYEQYFGPGTRLTVT.

This sequence joins TRBV18 and TRBJ2-5; 8 positions match TRBD2. There are 16 residues in the CDR3. The V segment lost 1 base and the J segment 1 base; nucleotides outside the gene matches: 5. The germline gives CDR1 KGHSH, CDR2 LQKENI. The CDR3 loop reads CASSPLAGSPQETQYF. As DNA, the CDR3 is TGTGCCAGCTCACCACTAGCGGGGAGCCCCCAAGAGACCCAGTACTTC.

V usage is TRBV9 and J usage is TRBJ2-7; D is perhaps TRBD1 (6 bases). V lost 4 bases to trimming and J lost 2 bases, with 13 bases between them. Germline V lookup: CDR1 SGDLS, CDR2 YYNGEE. The CDR3 is made up of 14 amino acids. This CDR3 is CASSLSGTPYEQYF. The CDR3 DNA reads TGTGCCAGCAGCCTCTCCGGGACACCCTACGAGCAGTACTTC.

This clone came up once. The chain links TRBV18 to TRBJ1-1; TRBD1 is a possible D gene (6 bases). Germline CDR1 KGHSH, CDR2 LQKENI. The CDR3 totals 14 residues. Trimming stripped 4 bases from V and 2 bases from J, with 11 bases between. CDR3 region: CASSLRGPNTEAFF. The DNA of the CDR3 is TGTGCCAGCTCACTCCGGGGGCCCAACACTGAAGCTTTCTTT.

As DNA, the CDR3 is TGTGCCAGCAGCTTAAGTGGGCAGCCCAGCTCTGGAAACACCATATATTTT. Translated: CASSLSGQPSSGNTIYF. The chain recombines TRBV7-9 with TRBJ1-3; D is undetermined. This CDR3 region has 17 residues. The germline V gene encodes CDR1 SEHNR and CDR2 FQNEAQ (reference sequence). The V end was cut by 2 bases, the J end by 0 bases, with 14 bases between.

The chain joins TRBV4-2 to TRBJ2-7; 7 nucleotides match TRBD1. Trimming removed 3 bases from V and 4 bases from J; junction bases left unmatched: 3. Germline CDR1 and CDR2: LGHNA and YNFKEQ. The CDR3 loop spans 13 amino acids. CDR3 nucleotide sequence: TGTGCCAGCAGCCAGGGACAGATGTACGAGCAGTACTTC. This sequence encodes CASSQGQMYEQYF.

This sequence joins TRBV21-1 and TRBJ2-2; the table names TRBD2, a call not compared with the DNA. TRBV21-1 is a pseudogene locus. This CDR3 comprises 17 residues. For the CDR3, the DNA is TGTGCCAGCAGCAAATCGCGGGAGGGACCGAACACCGGGGAGCTGTTTTTT. It is translated as CASSKSREGPNTGELFF.

This clone was counted a single time. The rearrangement links TRBV13 to TRBJ2-7; a weak D match, TRBD1 (6 bases). This CDR3 is built from 16 residues. The germline V gene has CDR1 PRHDT and CDR2 FYEKMQ (reference sequence). V gave up 3 bases and J gave up 4 bases, with 19 bases separating them. Here the CDR3 DNA reads TGTGCCAGCAGCTTTACGTCGAGGGGGTTCGGGTACGAGCAGTACTTC. This gives the protein CASSFTSRGFGYEQYF. The full variable domain, in which reference TRBV13 and TRBJ2-7 provide the parts outside the CDR3, is AAGVIQSPRHLIKEKRETATLKCYPIPRHDTVYWYQQGPGQDPQFLISFYEKMQSDKGSIPDRFSAQQFSDYHSELNMSSLELGDSALYFCASSFTSRGFGYEQYFGPGTRLTVT.

The V and J genes are TRBV3-1 (or the pseudogene TRBV3-2) and TRBJ2-3, with a possible D match to TRBD2 (5 bases). CDR1 and CDR2 from the germline V gene are LGHDT and YNNKEL (reference sequence). With 1 base removed from V and 2 bases from J, the gap between germline ends came to 10 bases. CDR3 length equals 15 residues. The CDR3 is CASSQVAGYTDTQYF. CDR3 coding DNA: TGTGCCAGCAGCCAAGTTGCGGGTTACACAGATACGCAGTATTTT.

The CDR3 loop reads CASSFGGKNTGELFF. The CDR3 coding sequence is TGTGCCAGCAGTTTTGGGGGGAAGAACACCGGGGAGCTGTTTTTT. This chain links TRBV28 with TRBJ2-2; TRBD2 is a possible D gene (6 bases). The CDR3 has 15 residues. CDR1 and CDR2 from the germline V gene are MDHEN and SYDVKM. Trimming removed 3 bases from V and 1 base from J, with 9 bases in between.

The CDR3 protein is CASVAQGVYNEQFF. In DNA form, the CDR3 reads TGTGCCAGCGTGGCACAGGGGGTTTACAATGAGCAGTTCTTC. V usage is TRBV2 and J usage is TRBJ2-1, with TRBD1 matching 8 bases. This CDR3 has 14 amino acids. The V and J ends lost 8 bases and 4 bases, in that order; junction bases with no gene match: 7. Germline V gene data show CDR1 as SNHLY and CDR2 as FYNNEI.

This chain connects TRBV7-2 to TRBJ2-2; TRBD2 matches 8 bases. Trimming cost V 3 bases and J 2 bases; bases outside gene matches: 5. CDR3 size: 16 residues. The germline V gene encodes CDR1 SGHTA and CDR2 FQGNSA. The CDR3 spells CASSFFSGSNTGELFF. CDR3 coding DNA: TGTGCCAGCAGCTTCTTCAGCGGGAGCAACACCGGGGAGCTGTTTTTT.

V usage is TRBV5-1 and J usage is TRBJ1-3; D perhaps matches TRBD1 (5 bases). Germline V gene data show CDR1 as SGHRS and CDR2 as YFSETQ. The V and J ends lost 4 bases and 0 bases respectively, with 11 bases between them. This CDR3 has 15 residues. CDR3: CASSVGRNSGNTIYF. The CDR3 DNA sequence: TGCGCCAGCAGCGTGGGACGGAACTCTGGAAACACCATATATTTT.

V is TRBV4-3 and J is TRBJ2-2; TRBD1 agrees at 9 bases. The V segment lost 4 bases and the J segment 4 bases; nucleotides outside the gene matches: 4. The germline V gene has CDR1 LGHNA and CDR2 YSLEER. The CDR3 covers 15 residues. This CDR3 is CASSPGTGPTGELFF. DNA of the CDR3: TGCGCCAGCAGCCCCGGGACAGGGCCCACCGGGGAGCTGTTTTTT.

In its sample, this clone was seen once. This chain links TRBV6-2 or TRBV6-3 with TRBJ1-5, with no clear D. The V end was cut by 2 bases, the J end by 7 bases, with 15 bases between. The CDR3 extends over 15 amino acids. Per germline, CDR1 MNHEY and CDR2 SVGEGT. As DNA, the CDR3 is TGTGCCAGCAGTTACGGGGAGTCAGGAGTCCAGCCCCAGCATTTT. Translated, it gives CASSYGESGVQPQHF.

This clone was detected once. The chain couples TRBV12-5 to TRBJ2-1, with 7 bases matching TRBD1. V lost 6 bases and J lost 3; bases outside the gene matches: 8. The germline CDR1 and CDR2 sequences are LGHNT and FRNRAP. This CDR3 is built from 15 residues. CDR3 sequence (DNA): TGTGCTAGTGGACCCCGGGACAGCCTCTACAATGAGCAGTTCTTC. This sequence encodes CASGPRDSLYNEQFF.

The chain is built from TRBV5-1 and TRBJ2-2, with a weak D call TRBD1 (5 bases). Trimming pared 1 base from V and 0 bases from J, leaving 16 bases between. The germline V gene has CDR1 SGHRS and CDR2 YFSETQ. The CDR3 is 18 amino acids. In DNA, the CDR3 is TGCGCCAGCAGCTTGAAGGGGCCCTCTAACACGAACACCGGGGAGCTGTTTTTT. This sequence encodes CASSLKGPSNTNTGELFF.

The chain employs TRBV2 and TRBJ1-5; TRBD1 matches at 10 bases. This CDR3 spans 15 amino acids. V dropped 5 bases and J dropped 3; count of bases not matched to a gene: 4. Germline V CDR1 and CDR2: SNHLY, FYNNEI. In DNA, the CDR3 is TGTGCCAGCAGTCGGGACAGGGGACACAATCAGCCCCAGCATTTT. Encoded protein: CASSRDRGHNQPQHF.

CDR3 sequence: CASSPDTTGTEKLFF. The DNA of the CDR3 is TGTGCCAGCAGTCCCGACACCACCGGGACCGAAAAACTGTTTTTT. The J gene is TRBJ1-4, the V gene TRBV6-5; D is perhaps TRBD1 (5 bases). The germline V gene has CDR1 MNHEY and CDR2 SVGAGI. The CDR3 has 15 residues. V shed 5 bases and J shed 8 bases, with 18 bases lying between them.

This chain uses TRBV28 with TRBJ1-2, with unresolved D. This CDR3 is 13 amino acids long. V was clipped by 5 bases and J by 8 bases, with 15 bases between them. Germline V lookup: CDR1 MDHEN, CDR2 SYDVKM. CDR3: CASSPFGPVGYTF. For the CDR3, the DNA is TGTGCCAGCAGTCCTTTCGGCCCAGTGGGCTACACCTTC.

The count of this clone is one. V gene TRBV28 combines with J gene TRBJ2-7; D tentatively reads TRBD1 or TRBD2 (5 bases each). The V end lost 2 bases, the J end lost 3 bases, and 11 bases lay between the germline ends. CDR1 and CDR2 from the germline V gene are MDHEN and SYDVKM. The CDR3 runs 14 residues. This CDR3 reads CASSLGTQDYEQYF. The DNA of the CDR3 is TGTGCCAGCAGTTTAGGGACCCAAGACTACGAGCAGTACTTC.

The chain has TRBV6-5 and TRBJ2-1; 7 nucleotides match TRBD1. Germline values: CDR1 MNHEY, CDR2 SVGAGI. This CDR3 is 14 amino acids long. V trimming: 6 bases; J trimming: 7 bases; junction bases outside the gene matches: 9. This CDR3 is CASRETGPGNEQFF. In DNA form, the CDR3 reads TGTGCCAGCAGGGAGACAGGGCCGGGAAATGAGCAGTTCTTC.

The V call is TRBV7-2, the J call TRBJ2-5; D remains ambiguous. V was trimmed by 2 bases and J by 7 bases, leaving 8 bases between them. Germline lookup yields CDR1 SGHTA and CDR2 FQGNSA. CDR3 length: 12 amino acids. The CDR3 spells CTSSLPHRTQYF. CDR3 bases: TGTACCAGCAGCTTACCCCATCGGACCCAGTACTTC.